The 32 T cell receptor beta chains in this list originate from one sample, sequenced in a study of blood T cell repertoires in COVID-19. Repertoires were generated with immunoSEQ multiplex PCR, while TCRdb's copy carries only in-frame clones and drops some. The sample comprises approximately 380,000 clones, more than 75% of which are singletons, and 1.2% rests with the top ten. The sample comprised PBMCs or T cells enriched from blood (not recorded which). These receptors came from a woman aged 18 to 35 who had recovered from COVID-19.

V and J are TRBV3-1 (or the pseudogene TRBV3-2) and TRBJ1-6, with D maybe TRBD1 (6 bases). Germline V gives CDR1 LGHDT, CDR2 YNNKEL (reference sequence). The CDR3 length is 15 residues. V lost 4 bases and J lost 9, with 16 bases in between. CDR3 protein: CASSPGGPGLSPLHF. The CDR3 nucleotides read TGTGCCAGCAGCCCCGGGGGGCCGGGGCTTTCACCCCTCCACTTT.

CDR3 region: CASSPIQGAYNEQFF. The CDR3 DNA is TGTGCCAGCAGTCCGATACAGGGGGCCTACAATGAGCAGTTCTTC. The V call is TRBV27, the J call TRBJ2-1, with 8 bases matching TRBD1. Germline assignment: CDR1 MNHEY and CDR2 SMNVEV (reference sequence). Trimming cost V 5 bases and J 2 bases; bases outside gene matches: 5. This CDR3 spans 15 amino acids.

To note about this clone: Germline is not matched at one junction end, which may reflect a read error. The V call is TRBV19, the J call TRBJ2-4; the D is unclear. The CDR3 runs 12 residues. Per germline, CDR1 LNHDA and CDR2 SQIVND (reference sequence). The CDR3 bases are TGTGCCAGTAGCATAGCCAAAAACATTCAGTACTTC. Translation gives CASSIAKNIQYF.

Concerning this clone itself: Mismatch with germline at one junction end may stem from a read error. The DNA of the CDR3 is TGTGCTAGCAGCTCAGACAGGGCGAACACCGGGGAGCTGTTTTTT. Protein product: CASSSDRANTGELFF. The gene calls are TRBV7-7 and TRBJ2-2, with 7 bases aligning to TRBD1. CDR1 and CDR2 from the germline V gene are SSHAT and FNYEAQ (reference sequence). The CDR3 is 15 residues long.

The chain couples TRBV11-3 to TRBJ2-1, with TRBD1 matching 9 bases. Germline V gene lookup returns CDR1 SGHNT and CDR2 YENEEA. The CDR3 runs 15 residues. V trimming: 5 bases; J trimming: 5 bases; junction bases outside the gene matches: 7. This CDR3 is CASSAHRGLNNEQFF. The DNA of the CDR3 is TGTGCCAGCAGCGCCCACAGGGGGCTAAACAATGAGCAGTTCTTC.

The chain is built from TRBV27 and TRBJ1-1; 7 nucleotides agree with TRBD1. Germline CDR1 reads MNHEY; CDR2 reads SMNVEV (reference sequence). The CDR3 is made up of 17 amino acids. After removal of 4 bases from V and 0 bases from J, the junction contained 11 bases not matched to a gene. Here the CDR3 reads CASSSGMRQGMNTEAFF. CDR3 nucleotide sequence: TGTGCCAGCAGTTCCGGTATGCGACAGGGCATGAACACTGAAGCTTTCTTT.

This clone was seen just once. This chain uses TRBV2 with TRBJ1-2; D ambiguous. The V and J ends lost 6 bases and 7 bases respectively, with 6 bases between them. There are 10 residues in the CDR3. CDR1 is SNHLY, CDR2 FYNNEI, per germline. As DNA, the CDR3 is TGTGCCAGCAGGGCTGGTGGCTACACCTTC. Translated: CASRAGGYTF.

The rearrangement uses TRBV28 and TRBJ2-3, with 7 positions matching TRBD1. J gave up 1 base and V 8 bases, and 6 bases lay outside the gene matches. The CDR3 is 14 residues long. Germline values: CDR1 MDHEN, CDR2 SYDVKM. CDR3 nucleotides: TGTGCCAGCGGCCAGACAGGGCGCACAGATACGCAGTATTTT. Amino acids: CASGQTGRTDTQYF.

Here the CDR3 DNA reads TGCGCCAGCAGCGCCACTAACAGGGGGCAGCGGGAGACCCAGTACTTC. This gives the protein CASSATNRGQRETQYF. V gene TRBV5-1 combines with J gene TRBJ2-5; 9 bases fit TRBD1. There are 16 residues in the CDR3. CDR1 is SGHRS and CDR2 is YFSETQ in the germline V gene. The V and J ends lost 4 bases and 5 bases, in that order; junction bases with no gene match: 12.

This chain joins TRBV7-2 and TRBJ2-1, with 7 bases lining up with TRBD1. The trim removed 3 bases at V and 9 bases at J, leaving 8 bases unmatched. Looked up from germline, CDR1 is SGHTA and CDR2 is FQGNSA. The CDR3 consists of 14 residues. CDR3 sequence reads: CASSFDRAIPEQFF. Written as DNA, the CDR3 is TGTGCCAGCAGCTTTGACAGGGCTATCCCTGAGCAGTTCTTC.

V and J are TRBV5-1 and TRBJ1-4, with D unresolved. CDR1 SGHRS and CDR2 YFSETQ come from the germline V gene. V lost 0 bases to trimming and J lost 5 bases, with 8 bases between them. This CDR3 has 14 residues. Here the CDR3 reads CASSLDRTNEKLFF. The CDR3, as DNA: TGCGCCAGCAGCTTGGACAGAACAAATGAAAAACTGTTTTTT.

The rearrangement links TRBV10-1 to TRBJ1-2; no clear D gene. The CDR3 runs 13 residues. The V end was cut by 2 bases, the J end by 4 bases, with 8 bases between. CDR1 is WNHNN, CDR2 SYGVQD, per germline (reference sequence). The CDR3 loop is CASSERGGYGYTF. CDR3 DNA: TGCGCCAGCAGTGAGCGGGGTGGCTATGGCTACACCTTC.

V gene TRBV6-8 combines with J gene TRBJ1-5, with a possible D match to TRBD1 (5 bases). V gave up 6 bases and J gave up 5 bases, with 29 bases separating them. The CDR3 is made up of 19 amino acids. CDR1 is MNHGY and CDR2 is SAAAGT in the germline V gene. In nucleotides, the CDR3 is TGTGCCAGCAGCCCGACGGGGGGTTATGGGGTGAGACTGGATCAGCCCCAGCATTTT. It encodes CASSPTGGYGVRLDQPQHF.

This chain uses TRBV6-2 or TRBV6-3 with TRBJ1-2; D not resolved. CDR1 MNHEY and CDR2 SVGEGT come from the germline V gene. This CDR3 is 14 amino acids long. Trimming removed 0 bases at V and 1 base at J, with 6 bases between. The CDR3 DNA reads TGTGCCAGCAGTTACTCGTCCAGTAACTATGGCTACACCTTC. Amino acids: CASSYSSSNYGYTF.

The chain uses TRBV5-4 and TRBJ1-1; 7 bases line up with TRBD1. CDR1 is SGHNT and CDR2 is YYREEE in the germline V gene (reference sequence). This CDR3 region has 16 residues. Trimming cost V 4 bases and J 1 base; bases outside gene matches: 10. CDR3 DNA: TGTGCCAGCAGCCCACCCCGGACAGGATGGAACACTGAAGCTTTCTTT. Translated: CASSPPRTGWNTEAFF. The variable domain in full, with the rest retrieved from reference TRBV5-4 and TRBJ1-1, is ETGVTQSPTHLIKTRGQQVTLRCSSQSGHNTVSWYQQALGQGPQFIFQYYREEENGRGNFPPRFSGLQFPNYSSELNVNALELDDSALYLCASSPPRTGWNTEAFFGQGTRLTVV.

The chain joins TRBV4-1 to TRBJ2-3; D unclear. Deletions cut 0 bases from V and 3 bases from J, with 10 bases between. Germline CDR1 is MGHRA and CDR2 is YSYEKL. This CDR3 spans 15 amino acids. The CDR3 nucleotides are TGCGCCAGCAGCCAAGAAAGAGCGTCAACAGATACGCAGTATTTT. Translated: CASSQERASTDTQYF.

In its sample, this clone was seen once. This rearrangement joins TRBV12-3 or TRBV12-4 to TRBJ2-2; the match to TRBD1 covers 7 bases. The CDR3 contains 13 residues. V was pared by 6 bases and J by 8 bases, with 6 bases of the junction left unmatched. CDR3 DNA sequence: TGTGCCAGCAGGCCTGACAGGGTTGGGGAGCTGTTTTTT. Amino acids: CASRPDRVGELFF.

V and J are TRBV19 and TRBJ1-5; D call uncertain. V lost 10 bases, J lost 2 bases, and 15 bases lay in between. This CDR3 comprises 14 residues. Germline V lookup: CDR1 LNHDA, CDR2 SQIVND (reference sequence). CDR3 amino acids: CATRQALGNQPQHF. CDR3 nucleotide sequence: TGTGCCACCCGCCAAGCTCTCGGCAATCAGCCCCAGCATTTT.

The chain has TRBV7-6 and TRBJ2-1; D remains ambiguous. Per the germline V gene, CDR1 is SGHVS and CDR2 is FNYEAQ. Trimming took off 4 bases at V and 1 base at J, with 17 bases between the two ends. The CDR3 has 17 amino acids. The CDR3 nucleotides read TGTGCCAGCAGCTCCCCGGCTGGAGACCCTTCCTACAATGAGCAGTTCTTC. Translated: CASSSPAGDPSYNEQFF.

This clone was found once. The chain employs TRBV10-3 and TRBJ2-7, with 7 nucleotides matching TRBD2. With 1 base clipped from V and 5 bases from J, the junction kept 5 bases outside the gene matches. The CDR3 contains 14 residues. Germline V gene sequence: CDR1 ENHRY, CDR2 SYGVKD. CDR3 amino acids: CAISEFPRGDEQYF. CDR3 sequence (DNA): TGTGCCATCAGTGAGTTTCCCCGGGGGGACGAGCAGTACTTC.

The genes are TRBV7-6 and TRBJ2-5; the match to TRBD2 covers 7 bases. Losses at the gene ends were 0 bases for V and 5 bases for J; bases not matched to a gene: 3. There are 14 residues in the CDR3. Per the germline V gene, CDR1 is SGHVS and CDR2 is FNYEAQ. CDR3 coding DNA: TGTGCCAGCAGCTTAGCCCCCGGGGGGGAGACCCAGTACTTC. Translation gives CASSLAPGGETQYF.

V gene TRBV7-3 combines with J gene TRBJ2-7, with 10 bases matching TRBD2. CDR3 length: 13 amino acids. V shed 5 bases, J shed 6 bases, and the junction held 4 bases outside the gene matches. CDR1 is SGHTA, CDR2 FQGTGA, per germline. This CDR3 reads CASSRTSGREQYF. DNA for the CDR3: TGTGCCAGCAGCCGGACTAGCGGACGCGAGCAGTACTTC.

The chain carries TRBV3-1 (or the pseudogene TRBV3-2) and TRBJ1-3; D gene uncertain. In germline, CDR1 is LGHDT, CDR2 YNNKEL (reference sequence). V was pared by 0 bases and J by 4 bases, with 10 bases between. This CDR3 region has 15 residues. The DNA for the CDR3 is TGTGCCAGCAGCCAAGATAGTATGGGCGGAAACACCATATATTTT. It encodes CASSQDSMGGNTIYF.

In its sample, this clone was seen a few times. CDR3 loop: CASSLTGANYGYTF. The CDR3 coding sequence is TGCGCCAGCAGCCTCACAGGGGCCAACTATGGCTACACCTTC. The chain couples TRBV4-1 to TRBJ1-2, with 7 bases fitting TRBD1. Germline-derived CDR1 and CDR2 are MGHRA and YSYEKL. CDR3 length: 14 residues. The trim removed 4 bases at V and 2 bases at J, leaving 4 bases unmatched.

This sequence joins TRBV11-2 and TRBJ2-1; a possible D gene is TRBD2 (5 bases). The CDR3 length is 15 residues. Germline assignment: CDR1 SGHAT and CDR2 FQNNGV. With 2 bases removed from V and 5 bases from J, the gap between germline ends came to 13 bases. The CDR3 nucleotides are TGTGCCAGCAGCTTAAGGCCCCCCGGGGACAATGAGCAGTTCTTC. This sequence encodes CASSLRPPGDNEQFF.

The chain combines TRBV9 with TRBJ1-1; D ambiguous. Deletions cut 6 bases from V and 4 bases from J, with 19 bases between. This CDR3 has 15 residues. The germline CDR1 and CDR2 sequences are SGDLS and YYNGEE. CDR3 amino acids: CASTREGAAFTEAFF. The CDR3 region has the DNA TGTGCCAGCACCAGAGAAGGCGCGGCCTTCACTGAAGCTTTCTTT.

The J gene is TRBJ2-7, the V gene TRBV5-1; 14 bases are a match to TRBD2. V lost 3 bases and J lost 5; bases outside the gene matches: 4. Germline CDR1 SGHRS, CDR2 YFSETQ. This CDR3 spans 15 amino acids. The DNA of the CDR3 is TGCGCCAGCAGCTGGACTAGCGGGGGGTTGGACGAGCAGTACTTC. The encoded protein is CASSWTSGGLDEQYF. Full variable domain (outside the CDR3, taken from reference TRBV5-1 and TRBJ2-7): KAGVTQTPRYLIKTRGQQVTLSCSPISGHRSVSWYQQTPGQGLQFLFEYFSETQRNKGNFPGRFSGRQFSNSRSEMNVSTLELGDSALYLCASSWTSGGLDEQYFGPGTRLTVT.

The chain couples TRBV19 to TRBJ1-3; D is uncertain. The CDR3 has 15 amino acids. Trimming took 5 bases from V and 1 from J, leaving 12 bases between them. Germline V gene data show CDR1 as LNHDA and CDR2 as SQIVND (reference sequence). The CDR3 DNA is TGTGCCAGTAGTCTTCACAGTGAATCTGGAAACACCATATATTTT. Translation gives CASSLHSESGNTIYF.

The chain couples TRBV2 to TRBJ1-5; weak D call: TRBD1 (6 bases). The CDR3 loop spans 14 amino acids. Germline V CDR1 and CDR2: SNHLY, FYNNEI. Trimming cost V 4 bases and J 2 bases, with 9 bases left between them. The CDR3 DNA reads as TGTGCCAGCAGTGCCAGGGGCGGCAATCAGCCCCAGCATTTT. Protein sequence: CASSARGGNQPQHF. Based on the CDR3 plus reference TRBV2 and TRBJ1-5, the full variable domain is EPEVTQTPSHQVTQMGQEVILRCVPISNHLYFYWYRQILGQKVEFLVSFYNNEISEKSEIFDDQFSVERPDGSNFTLKIRSTKLEDSAMYFCASSARGGNQPQHFGDGTRLSIL.

The rearrangement joins TRBV24-1 to TRBJ2-1; 10 bases line up with TRBD2. The CDR3 covers 15 residues. CDR1 and CDR2 (germline): KGHDR, SFDVKD. J was trimmed by 5 bases and V by 5 bases; bases with no gene match: 5. This CDR3 is CATSGGLADHNEQFF. The DNA of the CDR3 is TGTGCCACCAGTGGTGGACTAGCGGATCACAATGAGCAGTTCTTC.

In nucleotides, the CDR3 is TGTGCCAGCAGCTTACCGCCGGGGGGACAGGGTTCCTATGGCTACACCTTC. This encodes CASSLPPGGQGSYGYTF. This rearrangement joins TRBV7-6 to TRBJ1-2; 9 bases are shared with TRBD1. V lost 2 bases, J lost 4 bases, and 11 bases stayed unmatched. Germline V gene sequence: CDR1 SGHVS, CDR2 FNYEAQ. The CDR3 extends over 17 amino acids.

The chain employs TRBV18 and TRBJ2-5, with TRBD1 as a possible D gene (7 bases). Looked up from germline, CDR1 is KGHSH and CDR2 is LQKENI. There are 15 residues in the CDR3. The V and J ends lost 0 bases and 5 bases respectively, with 13 bases between them. The CDR3 loop reads CASSPPEGAGETQYF. The CDR3 DNA reads as TGTGCCAGCTCACCACCGGAGGGGGCCGGGGAGACCCAGTACTTC.